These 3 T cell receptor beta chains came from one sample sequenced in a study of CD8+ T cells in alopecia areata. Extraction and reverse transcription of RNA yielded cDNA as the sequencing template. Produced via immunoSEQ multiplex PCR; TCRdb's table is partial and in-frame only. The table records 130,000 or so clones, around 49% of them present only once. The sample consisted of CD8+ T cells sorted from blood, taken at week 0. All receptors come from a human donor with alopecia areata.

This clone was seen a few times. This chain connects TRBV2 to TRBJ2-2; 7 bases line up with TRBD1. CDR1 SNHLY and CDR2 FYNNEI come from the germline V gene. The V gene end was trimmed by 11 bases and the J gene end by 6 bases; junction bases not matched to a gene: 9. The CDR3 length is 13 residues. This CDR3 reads CAGTGELSGELFF. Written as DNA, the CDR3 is TGTGCCGGCACAGGGGAATTGTCCGGGGAGCTGTTTTTT.

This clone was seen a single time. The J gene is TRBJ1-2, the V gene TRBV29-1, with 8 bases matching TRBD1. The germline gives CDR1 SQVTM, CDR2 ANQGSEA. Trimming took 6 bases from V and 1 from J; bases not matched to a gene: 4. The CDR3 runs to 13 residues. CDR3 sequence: CSVTGGDNYGYTF. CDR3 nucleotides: TGCAGCGTCACAGGGGGGGATAACTATGGCTACACCTTC.

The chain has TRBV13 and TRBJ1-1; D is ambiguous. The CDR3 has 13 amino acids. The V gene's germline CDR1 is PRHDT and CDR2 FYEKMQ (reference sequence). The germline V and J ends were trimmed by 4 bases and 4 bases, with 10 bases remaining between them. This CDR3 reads CASSSQESTEAFF. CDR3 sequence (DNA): TGTGCCAGCAGCTCCCAGGAATCCACTGAAGCTTTCTTT.